Listed here are 25 T cell receptor beta chains from one sample, sequenced in a study of shared clonotypes between healthy human individuals. Here immunoSEQ multiplex PCR was the method, and the copy in TCRdb shows in-frame clones only, minus some. The data contain 2 million or so clones, over 85% of them singletons. Specimen: naive CD4+ T cells sorted from blood. Documented subset: CD45RA+ positively selected. Receptor source: a man aged 18 to 29 in good health.

The chain combines TRBV2 with TRBJ2-7; 9 nucleotides match TRBD2. Germline values: CDR1 SNHLY, CDR2 FYNNEI. V gave up 8 bases and J gave up 6 bases; unmatched junction bases: 2. CDR3 length: 11 amino acids. The CDR3 bases are TGTGCCAGCGCTAGCGGGACCGAGCAGTACTTC. This encodes CASASGTEQYF.

Of note for this clone: Other nucleotide sequences from this sample produce the same CDR3. J is TRBJ1-1 and V is TRBV2; D is unclear. The CDR3 length is 13 residues. V was cut by 6 bases and J by 0 bases, with 8 bases left in between. In germline, CDR1 is SNHLY, CDR2 FYNNEI. The CDR3 DNA reads as TGTGCCAGCAGGGCGGACCTGAACACTGAAGCTTTCTTT. Translation: CASRADLNTEAFF.

Comments on this clone: The same CDR3 can be traced to other DNA sequences in this sample. The genes are TRBV7-2 and TRBJ1-5; TRBD1 matches 8 bases. Germline loops: CDR1 SGHTA, CDR2 FQGNSA. The V segment lost 5 bases and the J segment 4 bases; nucleotides outside the gene matches: 4. The CDR3 consists of 14 residues. This chain's CDR3 is CASSPRQGNQPQHF. In DNA form, the CDR3 reads TGTGCCAGCAGCCCCAGACAGGGGAATCAGCCCCAGCATTTT.

V is TRBV6-5 and J is TRBJ2-7; 7 bases agree with TRBD1. Germline V gene sequence: CDR1 MNHEY, CDR2 SVGAGI. CDR3 length: 15 amino acids. J lost 0 bases, V lost 5 bases, and 7 bases had no gene match. CDR3 coding DNA: TGTGCCAGCAGTAGAGGGACAGCTAGCTCCTACGAGCAGTACTTC. Its protein product is CASSRGTASSYEQYF.

Here the CDR3 DNA reads TGTGCCAGCAGTGAGAGCAGGAACAATCAGCCCCAGCATTTT. It translates to CASSESRNNQPQHF. The chain is built from TRBV25-1 and TRBJ1-5; D not certain. V gave up 3 bases and J gave up 3 bases, with 9 bases separating them. The CDR3 has 14 amino acids. CDR1 MGHDK and CDR2 SYGVNS come from the germline V gene.

This clone has only one observation. J is TRBJ1-3 and V is TRBV5-4; 7 nucleotides match TRBD1. J gave up 0 bases and V 4 bases, and 7 bases lay outside the gene matches. From germline, CDR1 is SGHNT and CDR2 YYREEE (reference sequence). The CDR3 length is 16 residues. Written as DNA, the CDR3 is TGTGCCAGCAGCCCGGATACAGGGGTCTCTGGAAACACCATATATTTT. Amino acid sequence: CASSPDTGVSGNTIYF.

V and J are TRBV5-1 and TRBJ1-4; D is undetermined. Germline CDR1 and CDR2: SGHRS and YFSETQ. The CDR3 consists of 16 residues. V lost 0 bases to trimming and J lost 0 bases, with 9 bases between them. The CDR3 sequence is CASSLADLATNEKLFF. The CDR3 nucleotides are TGCGCCAGCAGCTTGGCGGACCTTGCAACTAATGAAAAACTGTTTTTT.

V gene TRBV18 combines with J gene TRBJ2-6; 7 positions match TRBD2. Germline V CDR1 and CDR2: KGHSH, LQKENI. V gave up 6 bases and J gave up 4 bases; unmatched junction bases: 6. This CDR3 spans 15 amino acids. CDR3 bases: TGTGCCAGCTCGCAGGGAGGGGACGGGGCCAACGTCCTGACTTTC. Translated, it gives CASSQGGDGANVLTF.

This chain joins TRBV5-1 and TRBJ2-6; possibly TRBD1 for D (6 bases). CDR3 length: 14 residues. V lost 4 bases, J lost 4 bases, and 9 bases lay in between. Germline loops: CDR1 SGHRS, CDR2 YFSETQ. The CDR3 nucleotides read TGCGCCAGCAGCATAGACAGGGGGGCCAACGTCCTGACTTTC. This sequence encodes CASSIDRGANVLTF.

The chain links TRBV6-6 to TRBJ1-5; D gene unclear. V was clipped by 6 bases and J by 0 bases, with 12 bases between them. This CDR3 is built from 15 residues. Germline V gene lookup returns CDR1 MNHNY and CDR2 SVGAGI (reference sequence). This CDR3 reads CASSLVPNSNQPQHF. The CDR3 DNA sequence: TGTGCCAGCAGCCTGGTCCCAAATAGCAATCAGCCCCAGCATTTT.

The chain has TRBV28 and TRBJ1-5; TRBD1 is a possible D gene (6 bases). Trimming removed 4 bases at V and 3 bases at J, with 19 bases between. The CDR3 runs 17 residues. Germline loops: CDR1 MDHEN, CDR2 SYDVKM. The CDR3 here is CASSSPDDRTNNQPQHF. CDR3 sequence (DNA): TGTGCCAGCAGTTCGCCCGACGACAGGACAAACAATCAGCCCCAGCATTTT.

A remark on this clone: Other nucleotide sequences from this sample produce the same CDR3. The V and J genes are TRBV5-1 and TRBJ2-3, with D possibly matching TRBD2 (5 bases). Germline values: CDR1 SGHRS, CDR2 YFSETQ. The CDR3 is 13 amino acids. Trimming left V 4 bases short and J 2 bases short, with 8 bases between. The CDR3 loop is CASSLDSTDTQYF. The CDR3 DNA reads as TGCGCCAGCAGCCTGGACTCCACAGATACGCAGTATTTT.

The chain has TRBV18 and TRBJ2-6; TRBD2 is a possible D gene (5 bases). V was shortened by 6 bases and J by 2 bases, with 11 bases between the two germline ends. This CDR3 contains 15 residues. Germline lookup yields CDR1 KGHSH and CDR2 LQKENI. The CDR3 coding sequence is TGTGCCAGCTCGACTAAGATAACTGGGGCCAACGTCCTGACTTTC. Encoded protein: CASSTKITGANVLTF.

The CDR3 here is CASMGPGGFYEQYF. The CDR3 region has the DNA TGTGCCAGCATGGGGCCAGGGGGCTTCTACGAGCAGTACTTC. V gene TRBV28 combines with J gene TRBJ2-7, with TRBD1 matching 8 bases. The V gene's germline CDR1 is MDHEN and CDR2 SYDVKM. The CDR3 totals 14 residues. With 7 bases clipped from V and 3 bases from J, the junction kept 8 bases outside the gene matches.

In its sample, this clone was seen a few times. The identical CDR3 is also encoded by other nucleotide sequences in the sample. The chain links TRBV29-1 to TRBJ1-1; D gene unclear. This CDR3 contains 10 residues. CDR1 SQVTM and CDR2 ANQGSEA come from the germline V gene. Trimming pared 7 bases from V and 1 base from J, leaving 4 bases between. The CDR3 spells CSGGNTEAFF. In DNA form, the CDR3 reads TGCAGCGGGGGGAACACTGAAGCTTTCTTT. The full variable domain, rest sourced from reference TRBV29-1 and TRBJ1-1, is SAVISQKPSRDICQRGTSLTIQCQVDSQVTMMFWYRQQPGQSLTLIATANQGSEATYESGFVIDKFPISRPNLTFSTLTVSNMSPEDSSIYLCSGGNTEAFFGQGTRLTVV.

The CDR3 sequence: CASSDSRGGEKLFF. The CDR3 DNA reads TGTGCCAGCAGTGACAGCAGGGGGGGTGAAAAACTGTTTTTT. This chain uses TRBV25-1 with TRBJ1-4; 7 bases align to TRBD1. J lost 7 bases, V lost 3 bases, and 5 bases had no gene match. This CDR3 is 14 amino acids long. Germline CDR1 is MGHDK and CDR2 is SYGVNS. Combining the CDR3 with reference TRBV25-1 and TRBJ1-4 gives the whole variable domain EADIYQTPRYLVIGTGKKITLECSQTMGHDKMYWYQQDPGMELHLIHYSYGVNSTEKGDLSSESTVSRIRTEHFPLTLESARPSHTSQYLCASSDSRGGEKLFFGSGTQLSVL.

V is TRBV27 and J is TRBJ2-7; tentatively, D is TRBD2 (6 bases). This CDR3 region has 16 residues. Looked up from germline, CDR1 is MNHEY and CDR2 is SMNVEV (reference sequence). V was shortened by 4 bases and J by 0 bases, with 16 bases between the two germline ends. This chain's CDR3 is CASSSWGAEGSYEQYF. Here the CDR3 DNA reads TGTGCCAGCAGTTCCTGGGGAGCGGAGGGCTCCTACGAGCAGTACTTC.

This clone was counted a single time. Other DNA sequences in the sample encode the same CDR3. The CDR3 protein is CASGQETQYF. In DNA, the CDR3 is TGTGCCAGCGGCCAAGAGACCCAGTACTTC. The genes are TRBV6-5 and TRBJ2-5; D remains unclear. V was shortened by 8 bases and J by 1 base, with 2 bases between the two germline ends. Germline assignment: CDR1 MNHEY and CDR2 SVGAGI. There are 10 residues in the CDR3.

The chain links TRBV12-2 to TRBJ1-1. TRBV12-2 is given as a pseudogene. This CDR3 has 16 amino acids. CDR3 sequence: CASRLERGREYTEAFF. The CDR3 DNA reads as TGTGCAAGTCGCTTAGAGAGAGGGAGGGAGTACACTGAAGCTTTCTTT.

V and J are TRBV6-5 and TRBJ2-7; a weak D match, TRBD2 (6 bases). V lost 6 bases and J 4 bases, leaving 19 bases between the germline ends. The CDR3 has 15 residues. Germline CDR1 is MNHEY and CDR2 is SVGAGI. CDR3 sequence reads: CASSLHGGQGYEQYF. The CDR3 bases are TGTGCCAGCAGCCTACACGGAGGGCAAGGTTACGAGCAGTACTTC.

This sequence joins TRBV7-9 and TRBJ1-4, with D perhaps matching TRBD1 (5 bases). The CDR3 extends over 15 amino acids. V shed 6 bases and J shed 2 bases, with 13 bases lying between them. CDR1 SEHNR and CDR2 FQNEAQ come from the germline V gene (reference sequence). CDR3 sequence (DNA): TGTGCCAGCAGATCCGGCTGGGGGACTAATGAAAAACTGTTTTTT. It specifies CASRSGWGTNEKLFF.

This chain joins TRBV25-1 and TRBJ1-4; a weak D match, TRBD1 (6 bases). The germline gives CDR1 MGHDK, CDR2 SYGVNS. The CDR3 has 15 residues. Trimming removed 2 bases from V and 4 bases from J, with 11 bases in between. The chain's CDR3 is CASSEGQTNNEKLFF. CDR3 nucleotide sequence: TGTGCCAGCAGTGAAGGACAGACCAATAATGAAAAACTGTTTTTT.

This chain links TRBV9 with TRBJ2-3; D is perhaps TRBD1 (5 bases). Trimming took off 5 bases at V and 8 bases at J, with 12 bases between the two ends. Germline loops: CDR1 SGDLS, CDR2 YYNGEE. This CDR3 is 12 amino acids long. In DNA, the CDR3 is TGTGCCAGCAGTACCCAGGGCGGTACGCAGTATTTT. It codes for CASSTQGGTQYF.

The rearrangement joins TRBV10-3 to TRBJ2-5, with TRBD1 matching 7 bases. CDR1 is ENHRY, CDR2 SYGVKD, per germline. With V trimmed by 5 bases and J by 5 bases, 8 bases remained unmatched. This CDR3 comprises 14 residues. CDR3 in DNA: TGTGCCATCAGTCTAACAGGGGATTACGAGACCCAGTACTTC. It encodes CAISLTGDYETQYF.

The V call is TRBV7-6, the J call TRBJ2-3; D not resolved. Per the germline V gene, CDR1 is SGHVS and CDR2 is FNYEAQ. This CDR3 comprises 14 residues. Trimming left V 6 bases short and J 0 bases short, with 10 bases between. In DNA form, the CDR3 reads TGTGCCAGCAGACCCGTAGGGAGCACAGATACGCAGTATTTT. The encoded protein is CASRPVGSTDTQYF.